This T cell receptor beta chain was documented in a study of T cell responses to AZD1222 COVID-19 vaccine. General study points: A rise in Spike-specific TCR breadth and depth followed two AZD1222 doses. The number of AZD1222 recipients seropositive at baseline was only six. Regions 160-218 and 743-854 dominated among vaccine-associated CD4 TCRs spanning spike.

Germline V gives CDR1 MNHNS, CDR2 SASEGT. The junction had 10 bases not matched to a gene; V was cut back by 3 bases and J by 8 bases. CDR3 length: 16 amino acids. The assay was immunoSEQ multiplex PCR, and TCRdb's table has in-frame clones only and misses some. The sample shows over 85,000 clones, 70% to 85% of them seen only once. This clone showed up just once. What it binds is unknown. The clonotype originates from an adult who received the AZD1222 COVID-19 vaccine. The rearrangement links TRBV6-1 to TRBJ1-5, with 10 nucleotides matching TRBD1. The specimen was peripheral blood, collected 28 days after the second AZD1222 dose. CDR3 DNA: TGTGCCAGCAGTGACGGGACAGGGGCCCCCCGGAAGCCCCAGCATTTT. Its translation is CASSDGTGAPRKPQHF.